Below are 8 T cell receptor beta chains sequenced from a single sample in a study of radiation and T cells in renal cell carcinoma. Sequencing used immunoSEQ multiplex PCR; TCRdb keeps in-frame clones, though not all of them. Of 100,000 or so clones in the sample, 65% to 90% were seen once. Stated time point: baseline pretreatment blood. Treatment indicated: 15 Gy SBRT to primary tumor, nephrectomy 4 weeks later. The specimen was blood, collected from a patient whose treatment included radiotherapy and nephrectomy. The source is a man in his forties or fifties with renal cell carcinoma.

V gene TRBV2 combines with J gene TRBJ1-5; TRBD1 might be the D (5 bases). The CDR3 is 16 residues long. V was clipped by 3 bases and J by 2 bases, with 14 bases between them. Germline CDR1 reads SNHLY; CDR2 reads FYNNEI. The CDR3 nucleotides are TGTGCCAGCAGTGATCCGGGGGGGGATCGCAATCAGCCCCAGCATTTT. It yields the protein CASSDPGGDRNQPQHF.

The gene calls are TRBV11-2 and TRBJ2-7; perhaps TRBD2 as D (5 bases). V was pared by 0 bases and J by 4 bases, with 19 bases between. The germline V gene has CDR1 SGHAT and CDR2 FQNNGV. The CDR3 sequence is 17 residues long. As DNA, the CDR3 is TGTGCCAGCAGCTTAGAGAACACTAGGAGCGAGGTGTACGAGCAGTACTTC. This encodes CASSLENTRSEVYEQYF.

The V gene is TRBV9, the J gene TRBJ1-1; D is possibly TRBD1 (6 bases). Between the trimmed V and J ends, which lost 7 bases and 0 bases, there was a span of 13 bases. The CDR3 length is 14 residues. The germline V gene has CDR1 SGDLS and CDR2 YYNGEE. The CDR3 spells CASAKTGMNTEAFF. CDR3 sequence (DNA): TGTGCCAGCGCTAAGACAGGCATGAACACTGAAGCTTTCTTT.

V and J are TRBV4-2 and TRBJ2-3; 8 bases map to TRBD2. Germline values: CDR1 LGHNA, CDR2 YNFKEQ. V trimming: 6 bases; J trimming: 5 bases; junction bases outside the gene matches: 16. CDR3 length equals 17 residues. The CDR3 spells CASSSGVRRGAGDTQYF. Written as DNA, the CDR3 is TGTGCCAGCAGTTCTGGGGTCCGGCGGGGGGCTGGAGATACGCAGTATTTT.

The chain carries TRBV25-1 and TRBJ1-6; tentative D call: TRBD1 (5 bases). The CDR3 consists of 15 residues. Germline V gene lookup returns CDR1 MGHDK and CDR2 SYGVNS. V was shortened by 3 bases and J by 7 bases, with 13 bases between the two germline ends. The chain's CDR3 is CASSDTGLLNSPLHF. The CDR3 DNA reads TGTGCCAGCAGTGACACAGGTCTACTCAATTCACCCCTCCACTTT.

The CDR3 region is CATRTSGNEQFF. The CDR3 DNA reads TGTGCCACTAGGACTAGCGGCAATGAGCAGTTCTTC. V and J are TRBV27 and TRBJ2-1; 10 positions match TRBD2. The trim removed 10 bases at V and 6 bases at J, leaving 3 bases unmatched. The CDR3 covers 12 residues. Germline V gives CDR1 MNHEY, CDR2 SMNVEV (reference sequence).

V usage is TRBV11-2 and J usage is TRBJ2-7; 10 nucleotides align to TRBD2. The CDR3 is made up of 18 amino acids. With V trimmed by 2 bases and J by 1 base, 11 bases remained unmatched. The germline gives CDR1 SGHAT, CDR2 FQNNGV. CDR3 loop: CASSLLGLAGDKSYEQYF. DNA for the CDR3: TGTGCCAGCAGCTTACTAGGGCTAGCGGGAGACAAGTCCTACGAGCAGTACTTC. Based on the CDR3 plus reference TRBV11-2 and TRBJ2-7, the full variable domain is EAGVAQSPRYKIIEKRQSVAFWCNPISGHATLYWYQQILGQGPKLLIQFQNNGVVDDSQLPKDRFSAERLKGVDSTLKIQPAKLEDSAVYLCASSLLGLAGDKSYEQYFGPGTRLTVT.

The V and J genes are TRBV7-2 and TRBJ1-5, with D hard to call. Trimming left V 4 bases short and J 3 bases short, with 7 bases between. Germline assignment: CDR1 SGHTA and CDR2 FQGNSA. This CDR3 has 13 residues. The CDR3 region has the DNA TGTGCCAGCAGCTCCAGGACCAATCAGCCCCAGCATTTT. Its translation is CASSSRTNQPQHF.